This T cell receptor (beta chain) was sequenced in a study of blood T cell repertoires in COVID-19. Produced via immunoSEQ multiplex PCR; TCRdb's table is partial and in-frame only. Counted here are about 40,000 clones, 80% to 90% occurring once; the ten biggest clones make up 7.5% to 10%. The CDR3 spans 15 residues. V lost 2 bases and J 5 bases, leaving 16 bases between the germline ends. Germline CDR1 is SGHRS and CDR2 is YFSETQ. Sample: peripheral blood. The genes are TRBV5-1 and TRBJ1-2, with D perhaps TRBD1 (5 bases). The TCR sequence derives from a human donor in a cohort sampled during active COVID-19. The CDR3 protein is CASSLSPQGSYGYTF. The CDR3 DNA sequence: TGCGCCAGCAGCTTAAGTCCTCAGGGTAGTTATGGCTACACCTTC.